This entry lists 8 T cell receptor beta chains sequenced from one sample in a study of a mutant IDH1 vaccine in newly diagnosed glioma. Time point denoted: baseline, week 1 (first vaccination visit). Treatment given: pre-vaccination baseline after standard-of-care therapy. Assay: immunoSEQ multiplex PCR; the TCRdb copy retains only in-frame clones and omits some. The sample carries tens of thousands of clones, around 83% recorded once. The source was peripheral blood mononuclear cells (PBMCs), collected from a glioma patient treated with radiotherapy, temozolomide or both. The source of these receptors is a woman in her late teens or twenties with glioma. Some clones in this sample may be carry-over from other donors' samples.

V and J are TRBV6-5 and TRBJ1-5; 9 bases align to TRBD1. The germline CDR1 and CDR2 sequences are MNHEY and SVGAGI. This CDR3 region has 13 residues. Unmatched junction bases numbered 6, after V lost 8 bases and J lost 7 bases. The CDR3 loop is CASGTGPTQPQHF. The CDR3 DNA reads TGTGCCAGCGGGACAGGGCCTACCCAGCCCCAGCATTTT.

The rearrangement joins TRBV11-3 to TRBJ2-2; no definite D call. V was clipped by 1 base and J by 0 bases, with 12 bases between them. Germline CDR1 and CDR2: SGHNT and YENEEA. The CDR3 extends over 17 amino acids. In DNA, the CDR3 is TGTGCCAGCAGCTTAGGATTCGGCGGTCCGAACACCGGGGAGCTGTTTTTT. It is translated as CASSLGFGGPNTGELFF.

Only a few counts were recorded for this clone. This chain connects TRBV5-1 to TRBJ2-2; D is possibly TRBD1 or TRBD2 (6 bases each). Per germline, CDR1 SGHRS and CDR2 YFSETQ. Trimming removed 2 bases from V and 7 bases from J, with 15 bases in between. The length of the CDR3 is 15 residues. The CDR3 DNA sequence: TGCGCCAGCAGCTTTTGGGGGGCGCTCGGCGGGGAGCTGTTTTTT. This gives the protein CASSFWGALGGELFF.

The CDR3 DNA sequence: TGTGCCAGTAAGGGGGGGCTAGATACGCAGTATTTT. Translated: CASKGGLDTQYF. The chain has TRBV19 and TRBJ2-3; possible D gene TRBD2, 7 bases. Germline V gene lookup returns CDR1 LNHDA and CDR2 SQIVND (reference sequence). The V end lost 7 bases, the J end lost 5 bases, and 10 bases lay between the germline ends. This CDR3 is built from 12 residues.

The chain is built from TRBV6-1 and TRBJ2-3; D possibly corresponds to TRBD2 (6 bases). Germline loops: CDR1 MNHNS, CDR2 SASEGT. The CDR3 consists of 18 residues. The V end was cut by 1 base, the J end by 0 bases, with 17 bases between. This CDR3 reads CASSEVAEGRGSTDTQYF. Here the CDR3 DNA reads TGTGCCAGCAGTGAAGTAGCAGAAGGGCGGGGAAGCACAGATACGCAGTATTTT.

V gene TRBV13 combines with J gene TRBJ1-3, with D possibly being TRBD1 (5 bases). The V and J ends lost 4 bases and 4 bases respectively, with 14 bases between them. This CDR3 region has 15 residues. Germline CDR1 and CDR2: PRHDT and FYEKMQ (reference sequence). As DNA, the CDR3 is TGTGCCAGCAGCTACCGTCCAGGGCGAGGAAACACCATATATTTT. This codes for CASSYRPGRGNTIYF. The entire variable domain, with the rest obtained from reference TRBV13 and TRBJ1-3, is as follows: AAGVIQSPRHLIKEKRETATLKCYPIPRHDTVYWYQQGPGQDPQFLISFYEKMQSDKGSIPDRFSAQQFSDYHSELNMSSLELGDSALYFCASSYRPGRGNTIYFGEGSWLTVV.

The rearrangement links TRBV7-9 to TRBJ2-2, with D perhaps assigned TRBD1 or TRBD2 (5 bases each). V was clipped by 1 base and J by 4 bases, with 7 bases between them. The CDR3 covers 14 residues. Per germline, CDR1 SEHNR and CDR2 FQNEAQ (reference sequence). This CDR3 reads CASSLGGVTGELFF. The CDR3 DNA follows: TGTGCCAGCAGCTTAGGAGGGGTCACCGGGGAGCTGTTTTTT.

The chain is built from TRBV7-2 and TRBJ2-5, with a weak D call TRBD2 (5 bases). The CDR3 consists of 13 residues. V lost 1 base and J 11 bases, leaving 14 bases between the germline ends. The germline V gene encodes CDR1 SGHTA and CDR2 FQGNSA. CDR3 residues: CASSLVGGPVQYF. The CDR3 DNA is TGTGCCAGCAGCTTAGTCGGCGGGCCCGTTCAGTACTTC.